What follows describes a single T cell receptor (beta chain). The antigen is undetermined. Investigators isolated RNA and reverse transcribed it into cDNA to act as the sequencing template. TCRdb's copy holds only in-frame clones and misses some; the assay was immunoSEQ multiplex PCR. This sample has a few hundred thousand clones, with roughly 69% found just once. The sample is drawn from a study of CD8+ T cells in alopecia areata. Study-wide results and caveats: Affected lesional scalp, above all in alopecia totalis/universalis, was more clonal than normal scalp.

The TCR originated in a human donor with alopecia areata. Sequenced material: CD4+ T cells sorted from blood, taken at week 0.

The CDR3 sequence is CASSPGRDRETQPQHF. In DNA, the CDR3 is TGTGCCAGCAGCCCTGGCCGGGACAGGGAGACTCAGCCCCAGCATTTT. This chain uses TRBV4-2 with TRBJ1-5, with 9 bases matching TRBD1. The CDR3 loop spans 16 amino acids. CDR1 LGHNA and CDR2 YNFKEQ come from the germline V gene. V shed 4 bases, J shed 6 bases, and the junction held 10 bases outside the gene matches.